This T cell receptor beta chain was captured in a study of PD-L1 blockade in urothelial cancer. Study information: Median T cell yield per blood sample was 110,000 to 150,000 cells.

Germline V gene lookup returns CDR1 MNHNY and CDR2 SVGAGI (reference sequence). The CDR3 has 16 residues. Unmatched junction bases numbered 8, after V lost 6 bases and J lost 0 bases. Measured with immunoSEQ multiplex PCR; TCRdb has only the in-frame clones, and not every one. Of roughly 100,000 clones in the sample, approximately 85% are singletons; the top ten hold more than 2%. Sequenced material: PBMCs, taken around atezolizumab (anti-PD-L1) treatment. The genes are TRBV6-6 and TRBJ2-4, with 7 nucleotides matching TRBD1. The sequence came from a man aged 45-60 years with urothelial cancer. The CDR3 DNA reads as TGTGCCAGCAGAATCGGGACAGAGATAGCCAAAAACATTCAGTACTTC. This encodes CASRIGTEIAKNIQYF.